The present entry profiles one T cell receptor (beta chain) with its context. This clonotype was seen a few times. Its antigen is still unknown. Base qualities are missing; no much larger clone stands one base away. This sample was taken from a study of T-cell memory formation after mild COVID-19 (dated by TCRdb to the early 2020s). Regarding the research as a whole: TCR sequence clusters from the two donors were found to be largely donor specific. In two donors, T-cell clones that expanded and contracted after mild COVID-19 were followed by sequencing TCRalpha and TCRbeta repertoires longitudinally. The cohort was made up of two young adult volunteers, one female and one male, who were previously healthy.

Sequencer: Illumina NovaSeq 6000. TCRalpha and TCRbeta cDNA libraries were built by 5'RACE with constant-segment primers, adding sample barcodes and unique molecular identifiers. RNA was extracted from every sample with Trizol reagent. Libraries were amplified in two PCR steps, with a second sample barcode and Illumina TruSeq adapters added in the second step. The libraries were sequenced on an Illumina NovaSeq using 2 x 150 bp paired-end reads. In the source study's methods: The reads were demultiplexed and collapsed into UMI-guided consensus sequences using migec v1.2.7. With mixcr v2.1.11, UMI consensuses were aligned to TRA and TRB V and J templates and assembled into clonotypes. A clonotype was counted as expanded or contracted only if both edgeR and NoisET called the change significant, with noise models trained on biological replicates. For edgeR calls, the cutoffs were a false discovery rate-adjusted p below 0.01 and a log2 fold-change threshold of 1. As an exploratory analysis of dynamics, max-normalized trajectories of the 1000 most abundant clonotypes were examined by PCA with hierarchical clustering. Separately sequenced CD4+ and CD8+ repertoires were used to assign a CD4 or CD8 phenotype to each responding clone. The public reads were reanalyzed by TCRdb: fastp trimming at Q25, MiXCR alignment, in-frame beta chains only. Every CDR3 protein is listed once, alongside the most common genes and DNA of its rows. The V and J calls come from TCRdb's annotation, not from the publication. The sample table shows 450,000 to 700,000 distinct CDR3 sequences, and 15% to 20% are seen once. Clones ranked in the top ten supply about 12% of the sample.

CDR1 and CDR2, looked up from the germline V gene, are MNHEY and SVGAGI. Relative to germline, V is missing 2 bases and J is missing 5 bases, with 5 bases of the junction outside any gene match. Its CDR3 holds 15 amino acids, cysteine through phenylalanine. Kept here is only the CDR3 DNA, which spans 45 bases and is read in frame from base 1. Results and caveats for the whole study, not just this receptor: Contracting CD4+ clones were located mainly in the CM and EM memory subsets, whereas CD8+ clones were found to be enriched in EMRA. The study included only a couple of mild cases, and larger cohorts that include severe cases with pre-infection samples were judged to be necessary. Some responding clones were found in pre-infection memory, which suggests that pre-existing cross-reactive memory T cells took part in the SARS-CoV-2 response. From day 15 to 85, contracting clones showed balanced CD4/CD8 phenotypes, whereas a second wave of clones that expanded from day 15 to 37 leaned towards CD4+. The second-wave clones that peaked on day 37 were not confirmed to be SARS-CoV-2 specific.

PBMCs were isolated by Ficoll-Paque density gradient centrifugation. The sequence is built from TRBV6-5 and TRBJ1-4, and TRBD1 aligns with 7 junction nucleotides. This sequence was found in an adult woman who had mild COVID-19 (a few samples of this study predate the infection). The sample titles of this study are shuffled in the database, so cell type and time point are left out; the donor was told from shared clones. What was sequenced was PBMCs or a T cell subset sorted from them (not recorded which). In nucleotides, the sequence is TGTGCCAGCAGTTACCAGGGGGTTTTAAATGAAAAACTGTTTTTT. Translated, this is CASSYQGVLNEKLFF.